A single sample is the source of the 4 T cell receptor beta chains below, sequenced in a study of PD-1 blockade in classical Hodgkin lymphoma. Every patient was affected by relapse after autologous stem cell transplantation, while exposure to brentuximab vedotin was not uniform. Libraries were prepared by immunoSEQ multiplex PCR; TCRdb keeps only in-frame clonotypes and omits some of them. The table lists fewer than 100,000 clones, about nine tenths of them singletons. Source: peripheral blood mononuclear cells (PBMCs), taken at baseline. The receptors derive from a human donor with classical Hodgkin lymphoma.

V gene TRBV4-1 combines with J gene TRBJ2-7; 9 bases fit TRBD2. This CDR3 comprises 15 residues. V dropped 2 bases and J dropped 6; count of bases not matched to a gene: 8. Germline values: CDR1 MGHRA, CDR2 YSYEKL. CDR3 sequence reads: CASSQSSSGIGEQYF. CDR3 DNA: TGCGCCAGCAGCCAATCGTCTAGCGGGATAGGCGAGCAGTACTTC.

As DNA, the CDR3 is TGTGCCAGTAGTATAGACGTCACCGAGCAGTTCTTC. It encodes CASSIDVTEQFF. The V call is TRBV19, the J call TRBJ2-1; D is undetermined. CDR1 is LNHDA, CDR2 SQIVND, per germline (reference sequence). Trimming removed 0 bases from V and 10 bases from J, with 7 bases in between. CDR3 length equals 12 residues.

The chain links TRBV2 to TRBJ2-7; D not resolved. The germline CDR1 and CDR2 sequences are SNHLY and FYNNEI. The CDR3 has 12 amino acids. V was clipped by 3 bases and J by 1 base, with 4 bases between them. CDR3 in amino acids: CASSDGSYEQYF. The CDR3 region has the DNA TGTGCCAGCAGTGACGGATCCTACGAGCAGTACTTC.

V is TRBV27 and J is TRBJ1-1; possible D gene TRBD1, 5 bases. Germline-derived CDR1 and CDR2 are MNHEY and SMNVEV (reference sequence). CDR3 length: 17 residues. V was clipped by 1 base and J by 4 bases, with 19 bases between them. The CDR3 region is CASSLWSSPGRPTEAFF. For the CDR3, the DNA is TGTGCCAGCAGTTTATGGAGCTCCCCAGGGCGCCCCACTGAAGCTTTCTTT.